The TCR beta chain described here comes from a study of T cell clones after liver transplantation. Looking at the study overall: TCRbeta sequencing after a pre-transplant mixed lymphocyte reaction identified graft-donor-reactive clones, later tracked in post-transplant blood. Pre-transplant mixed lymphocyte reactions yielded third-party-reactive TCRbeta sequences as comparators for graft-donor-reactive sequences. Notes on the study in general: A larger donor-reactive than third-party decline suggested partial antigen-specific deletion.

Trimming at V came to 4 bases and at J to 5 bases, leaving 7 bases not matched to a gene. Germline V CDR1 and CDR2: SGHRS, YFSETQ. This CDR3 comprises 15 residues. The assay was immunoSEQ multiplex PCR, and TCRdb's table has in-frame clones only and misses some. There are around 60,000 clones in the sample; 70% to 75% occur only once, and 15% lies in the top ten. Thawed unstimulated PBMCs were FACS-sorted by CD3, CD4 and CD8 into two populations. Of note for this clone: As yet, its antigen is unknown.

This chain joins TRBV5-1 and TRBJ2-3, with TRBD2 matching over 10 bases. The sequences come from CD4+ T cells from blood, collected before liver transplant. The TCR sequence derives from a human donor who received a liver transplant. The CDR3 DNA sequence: TGCGCCAGCAGCCGAGCGGGGGGGCTCATAGATACGCAGTATTTT. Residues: CASSRAGGLIDTQYF.